This TCR beta chain was sequenced for a study of post-analysis software for immune sequencing data (dated by TCRdb to about 2015). A note on the overall study: The recorded disease courses included relapsing-remitting, secondary progressive and progressive-relapsing multiple sclerosis, and some patients had no subtype annotation. The multiple sclerosis patient repertoires were compared with 10 or so previously published healthy control repertoires from donors aged about 6 to 26 years. A subset of samples was prepared in parallel using single-end sample barcoding, then pooled and co-amplified after Illumina adapter ligation.

To demonstrate the VDJtools post-analysis software, the study profiled TCR beta repertoires from the peripheral blood of about 13 young patients with multiple sclerosis. The patients with multiple sclerosis were children and adolescents between roughly 6 and 17 years of age. For this clonotype: The antigen it recognizes is unknown. Per-nucleotide qualities are absent, and no much larger clonotype sits a single base away.

Library construction relied on PCR. Sequencing was performed on an Illumina HiSeq 2500. To reduce PCR and sequencing biases, unique molecular identifiers were incorporated into the TCR beta cDNA libraries. Approximately 500,000 cDNA molecules were obtained for every 1 to 10 million input T cells, so each molecule roughly corresponded to one T cell. The same protocol used for the earlier healthy control dataset was applied to prepare and sequence the patient libraries. Samples belonging to the same batch were prepared together, multiplexed and sequenced on a shared HiSeq lane. The authors' analysis ran thus. MIGEC handled the raw barcoded reads, throwing out single-read molecular identifier groups before consensus assembly and CDR3 extraction. VDJtools was used for post-analysis of the clonotype tables, and diversity was normalized by down-sampling every dataset to the size of the smallest sample. In repertoire overlap clustering, CDR3 amino acid sequences, but not nucleotide sequences, were matched to correct batch-related cross-sample contamination. TCRdb reanalyzed the raw reads on its own, using fastp at Q25 for trimming and MiXCR for clone calling, and kept in-frame beta chains. One record per CDR3 amino acid sequence lists the most common genes and DNA. The V and J calls were not made by the authors but by TCRdb's processing. The sample table holds about 500,000 distinct CDR3 sequences, of which 45% were seen once. Of the sample, around an eighth falls within the top ten clones.

General conclusions and limits of the study: The control group was slightly older than the multiple sclerosis patient group. When samples were clustered directly using the F measure, samples prepared in the same batch co-clustered strongly, which prompted a batch-effect correction. Significantly lower normalized Chao1 diversity was found in multiple sclerosis patients than in controls, suggesting substantial peripheral T-cell clonal expansion.

Sequenced: blood. The sequence was obtained from a girl between 10 and 17 years old with multiple sclerosis.

The nucleotides read TGTGCCAGCAGTCCGGGAACCGAGCAGTACTTC. It encodes CASSPGTEQYF. The chain uses TRBV6-6 and TRBJ2-7; D gene: possibly TRBD2, on 5 matching bases. V and J are truncated by 5 bases and 6 bases respectively, leaving an intervening sequence of 8 bases. Counted from cysteine to phenylalanine, this CDR3 has 11 amino acids. Kept here is only the CDR3 DNA, which spans 33 bases and is read in frame from base 1. Per the germline V gene (reference sequence), MNHNY is the CDR1 and SVGAGI is the CDR2.